The clone carrying this T cell receptor beta chain was seen repeatedly, ten times or more. This record comes from a study of T cells in Graves' hyperthyroidism and ophthalmopathy. The CDR3 contains 14 residues. The V gene's germline CDR1 is MGHRA and CDR2 YSYEKL. V was clipped by 11 bases and J by 7 bases, with 21 bases between them. Amplification targeted TCR beta CDR3 regions from RNA transcripts. The HTBI set primed first-round TCR CDR3 RT-PCR. TCRdb reprocessed the multiplex PCR reads via MiXCR and lists one record per CDR3 protein. The table lists under 400,000 distinct CDR3 sequences, roughly 14% of them singletons, with approximately 10% in the top ten.

Source material: blood. The genes are TRBV4-1 and TRBJ2-1, with D possibly TRBD1 on 5 matching bases. This clonotype was obtained from a woman in her fifties or sixties with Graves' hyperthyroidism. CDR3 loop: CASLGQSANNEQFF. The CDR3 DNA is TGCGCCTCCCTGGGGCAGTCGGCTAATAATGAGCAGTTCTTC.